This entry lists 18 T cell receptor beta chains sequenced from one sample in a study of regulatory T cells in long-lasting Graves disease. Time point indicated: newly diagnosed GD, antithyroid drugs for less than 3 months. Isolated PBMC RNA provided the starting material for the TCR library. Through Arm-PCR of CDR3 regions and iRepertoire HTBI primers, TCR beta libraries were built. Each CDR3 protein is one row after TCRdb ran MiXCR on the multiplex PCR reads. Here the sample spans about 400,000 distinct CDR3 sequences, around 15% being singletons. The material was peripheral blood mononuclear cells (PBMCs), obtained at new diagnosis, from a patient treated with antithyroid drugs. All receptors derive from a female donor with Graves disease.

The chain combines TRBV7-9 with TRBJ2-3; D not resolved. V gave up 5 bases and J gave up 0 bases, with 12 bases separating them. This CDR3 has 15 residues. The germline V gene encodes CDR1 SEHNR and CDR2 FQNEAQ (reference sequence). CDR3 loop: CASSPTLASTDTQYF. For the CDR3, the DNA is TGTGCCAGCAGCCCCACCCTTGCTAGCACAGATACGCAGTATTTT.

This clonotype was observed at least ten times. The chain links TRBV12-3 or TRBV12-4 to TRBJ1-1; D gene unclear. Trimming shortened V by 6 bases and J by 2 bases, and 16 bases separated the two germline ends. The CDR3 contains 15 residues. For the CDR3, the DNA is TGTGCCAGCAGGCCCTTGACACCAACTAACACTGAAGCTTTCTTT. This gives the protein CASRPLTPTNTEAFF.

Remarks on this clonotype: A much bigger clone sits one base away, suggesting this may be a read error. V and J are TRBV7-9 and TRBJ1-4; no clear D gene. Trimming pared 5 bases from V and 7 bases from J, leaving 2 bases between. This CDR3 is built from 10 residues. Germline V CDR1 and CDR2: SEHNR, FQNEAQ (reference sequence). The CDR3 protein is CASSREKLFF. The CDR3 DNA is TGTGCCAGCAGCCGTGAAAAACTGTTTTTT.

V and J are TRBV7-2 and TRBJ1-5; no definite D call. Germline lookup yields CDR1 SGHTA and CDR2 FQGNSA. The CDR3 is made up of 14 amino acids. V was clipped by 2 bases and J by 10 bases, with 15 bases between them. CDR3 residues: CASSLYGERDPQHF. DNA for the CDR3: TGTGCCAGCAGCTTATACGGGGAGCGGGATCCCCAGCATTTT.

This clonotype was picked up many times. CDR3 DNA sequence: TGTGCCAGCAGTTTTTTGGATCGGACCGGGGAGCTGTTTTTT. Its protein is CASSFLDRTGELFF. The chain recombines TRBV28 with TRBJ2-2; D gene ambiguous. The germline gives CDR1 MDHEN, CDR2 SYDVKM. Trimming took 3 bases from V and 5 from J, leaving 10 bases between them. The CDR3 loop spans 14 amino acids. The full variable domain, completed using reference TRBV28 and TRBJ2-2, is DVKVTQSSRYLVKRTGEKVFLECVQDMDHENMFWYRQDPGLGLRLIYFSYDVKMKEKGDIPEGYSVSREKKERFSLILESASTNQTSMYLCASSFLDRTGELFFGEGSRLTVL.

This clonotype came up many times. The rearrangement joins TRBV5-4 to TRBJ2-7, with 9 bases identical to TRBD2. The CDR3 sequence is 18 residues long. Germline assignment: CDR1 SGHNT and CDR2 YYREEE (reference sequence). With V trimmed by 3 bases and J by 0 bases, 13 bases remained unmatched. The CDR3 here is CASSYRLAANPTSYEQYF. The CDR3 DNA reads TGTGCCAGCAGCTACCGACTAGCGGCCAACCCCACCTCCTACGAGCAGTACTTC.

This clonotype was seen repeatedly, ten times or more. The chain combines TRBV27 with TRBJ2-3; 12 nucleotides match TRBD2. The V segment lost 3 bases and the J segment 5 bases; nucleotides outside the gene matches: 6. The length of the CDR3 is 16 residues. Germline V gene lookup returns CDR1 MNHEY and CDR2 SMNVEV (reference sequence). The DNA for the CDR3 is TGTGCCAGCAGTTTCCTCCTAGCGGGAGGGGTAGATACGCAGTATTTT. Protein sequence: CASSFLLAGGVDTQYF.

This clonotype occurred a few times. The chain carries TRBV4-1 and TRBJ2-7, with 7 positions matching TRBD2. Trimming at V came to 2 bases and at J to 4 bases, leaving 8 bases not matched to a gene. Germline V lookup: CDR1 MGHRA, CDR2 YSYEKL. There are 15 residues in the CDR3. The DNA of the CDR3 is TGCGCCAGCAGCCAAAATCAGCGCGGGAGTTACGAGCAGTACTTC. Residues: CASSQNQRGSYEQYF.

V usage is TRBV27 and J usage is TRBJ1-5; unclear D gene. Per germline, CDR1 MNHEY and CDR2 SMNVEV (reference sequence). This CDR3 region has 19 residues. Trimming took off 0 bases at V and 0 bases at J, with 18 bases between the two ends. CDR3 sequence: CASSLSRGRTSPSNQPQHF. The CDR3 DNA reads TGTGCCAGCAGTTTATCGAGAGGGAGGACGTCACCTAGCAATCAGCCCCAGCATTTT.

Many counts were recorded for this clonotype. The chain is built from TRBV11-2 and TRBJ2-7; 7 nucleotides align to TRBD1. The CDR3 covers 15 residues. From germline, CDR1 is SGHAT and CDR2 FQNNGV. The junction had 5 bases not matched to a gene; V was cut back by 3 bases and J by 0 bases. The CDR3 nucleotides are TGTGCCAGCAGCTTTGGACAGGTGCTCTCCTACGAGCAGTACTTC. Translated, it gives CASSFGQVLSYEQYF.

This clonotype was seen only a few times. An end of the junction differs from the germline gene, which may be a read error. V usage is TRBV5-5 and J usage is TRBJ2-5; D gene uncertain. The last part of the DNA fits TRBJ2-1 better; the J call may be wrong. The CDR3 has 13 amino acids. Germline CDR1 reads SGHKS; CDR2 reads YYEKEE (reference sequence). DNA for the CDR3: TGTGCCGGCAGCCCCTGGACGGACAATGAGCAGTTCTTC. Protein product: CAGSPWTDNEQFF.

This clonotype was counted ten times or more. The rearrangement uses TRBV29-1 and TRBJ1-2; D is unclear. The germline V gene encodes CDR1 SQVTM and CDR2 ANQGSEA. Trimming shortened V by 1 base and J by 1 base, and 19 bases separated the two germline ends. This CDR3 is 17 amino acids long. The CDR3 sequence is CSVEVVLLGSRNYGYTF. CDR3 coding DNA: TGCAGCGTTGAAGTGGTTTTGCTCGGGAGCCGTAACTATGGCTACACCTTC.

This chain joins TRBV5-1 and TRBJ2-1, with 8 positions matching TRBD1. This CDR3 is 15 amino acids long. The trim removed 3 bases at V and 2 bases at J, leaving 4 bases unmatched. From germline, CDR1 is SGHRS and CDR2 YFSETQ. The CDR3 loop reads CASSYGQGAYNEQFF. CDR3 DNA: TGCGCCAGCAGCTATGGACAGGGTGCCTACAATGAGCAGTTCTTC.

This clonotype occurred a few times. The chain employs TRBV24-1 and TRBJ2-3, with D possibly being TRBD1 or TRBD2 (5 bases each). Germline CDR1 KGHDR, CDR2 SFDVKD. Trimming pared 9 bases from V and 1 base from J, leaving 10 bases between. The CDR3 length is 13 residues. As DNA, the CDR3 is TGTGCCACCCGTTTGGGGGGCACAGATACGCAGTATTTT. It specifies CATRLGGTDTQYF.

This clonotype has a count of ten or more. This chain connects TRBV9 to TRBJ1-3; D remains ambiguous. The germline V gene encodes CDR1 SGDLS and CDR2 YYNGEE. V was pared by 5 bases and J by 1 base, with 4 bases between. The CDR3 extends over 12 amino acids. The CDR3: CASRTSGNTIYF. CDR3 nucleotide sequence: TGTGCCAGCAGGACATCTGGAAACACCATATATTTT.

This clonotype was seen more than once but under ten times. In DNA, the CDR3 is TGTGCCAGCAGTTTAACAGGACAGGGGATATCTGGAAACACCATATATTTT. Protein product: CASSLTGQGISGNTIYF. The chain carries TRBV27 and TRBJ1-3; 9 nucleotides line up with TRBD1. The CDR3 loop spans 17 amino acids. The germline V gene has CDR1 MNHEY and CDR2 SMNVEV (reference sequence). J was trimmed by 1 base and V by 2 bases; bases with no gene match: 6.

The chain combines TRBV5-5 with TRBJ1-5; unclear D gene. The germline gives CDR1 SGHKS, CDR2 YYEKEE (reference sequence). Trimming shortened V by 4 bases and J by 2 bases, and 10 bases separated the two germline ends. The CDR3 contains 14 residues. CDR3 DNA: TGTGCCAGCAGCCCGGGCGATGGCAATCAGCCCCAGCATTTT. As protein: CASSPGDGNQPQHF.

Ten or more counts support this clonotype. The chain recombines TRBV20-1 with TRBJ2-3, with 9 bases identical to TRBD2. With 0 bases clipped from V and 6 bases from J, the junction kept 13 bases outside the gene matches. CDR1 is DFQATT and CDR2 is SNEGSKA in the germline V gene (reference sequence). CDR3 length: 17 amino acids. Here the CDR3 reads CSARDFLVAGVGDTQYF. For the CDR3, the DNA is TGCAGTGCTAGAGATTTCTTGGTAGCGGGAGTAGGGGATACGCAGTATTTT.